This T cell receptor beta chain was sequenced for a study of beta chain features in type 1 diabetes listed by TCRdb under 2018. Looking at the study overall: Patients and healthy donors did not differ in mean age, gender distribution, total cell number or subset yield. In the study, TCRB repertoires of sorted circulating CD4+ T cell subsets from recently diagnosed type 1 diabetes patients were compared with those of matched healthy donors. Regulatory and stem cell-like memory subsets were obtained from only 8 patients and roughly eight healthy donors, while naive and central memory subsets were obtained from all 30 or so donors. A total of roughly 99 million sorted cells were examined across all samples, and the number of cells per subset was strongly correlated with RNA yield.

A single peripheral blood draw of roughly 0.11 L on average was collected from each donor into heparinised tubes. Naive, central memory, regulatory and stem cell-like memory CD4+ T cells were sorted on a BD FACSAria II using a panel including CD45RO, CCR7, CD25, CD127, CD95 and CD27. A purity above 98% was achieved for all sorted populations. PBMCs were separated immediately by Lymphoprep density gradient centrifugation and were stained directly, without being cultured. To minimize batch effects, samples were stained and sorted in pairs, one healthy donor with one patient per experiment. This clone was observed a handful of times. Its antigen has not been determined. Base qualities are not provided; no much larger clone lies one nucleotide away. The entire amount of isolated RNA was reverse transcribed using the High Capacity cDNA Reverse Transcription Kit, so the sequenced TCRB transcripts were expressed ones. Deep immunoSEQ sequencing was performed on naive, central memory and regulatory T cell samples, with an average of roughly 4 million total reads per sample. Sorted cells were lysed in RLT buffer and RNA was extracted with DNase-treated RNeasy Micro or Mini kits, depending on cell number. To prevent cross-contamination, each cell subset was processed individually, whereas patient and healthy donor samples were processed jointly. TCRB sequences were amplified from cDNA with the immunoSEQ multiplex PCR, producing 87-bp fragments spanning the CDR3 region. Amplicons were sequenced on the Illumina HiSeq platform. The original methods were these. PCR bias was computationally corrected using synthetic template baselines, reads within Hamming distance 2 were collapsed, and singletons that could not be merged were discarded. Reads were aligned to IMGT to assign V, D and J genes, CDR3 length, and insertions or deletions at six rearrangement sites. Clonotype counts were normalized to sorted cell number within each subset before computing true diversity and Gini coefficients with the tcR R package. Repertoire sharing was quantified using the overlap coefficient calculated on TCRB nucleotide sequences. As a proxy for the pre-selection repertoire, out-of-frame TCRB sequences from naive cells were analyzed. Here the immuneACCESS table is served through TCRdb, limited to in-frame sequences with V and J called. Missing clones are a known gap in these copies; in checked studies unresolved V genes cover under half, and the rest lacks a known reason. For V, J and clone size, that table is used; D and trimming come from the DNA. Present in this sample are 600,000 to 700,000 clones, over 10% of which were seen just once. The ten largest account for around 0.12% of the sample.

Beyond this particular receptor, the publication reports: Fewer insertions and more nucleotide deletions at VDJ recombination sites were observed in patients with type 1 diabetes, implying thymic rearrangement abnormalities. Shorter templates might be favored by PCR, yet because patient and control samples were amplified and corrected together, any such skew would affect both groups equally. In all four CD4+ subsets, TCRB CDR3 length was moderately but significantly shorter in type 1 diabetes patients. Because cDNA was sequenced instead of genomic DNA, highly expressing activated cells could be over-represented, though the groups showed no difference in activation or CD3 levels. Naive, central memory and regulatory TCRB repertoires appeared to be more alike among patients than among healthy donors. Because small numbers of individuals were included in the HLA sub-analyses, any influence of HLA type on TCRB rearrangement was left unresolved.

The CDR3 runs 15 residues from the cysteine to the phenylalanine. This entry keeps only the CDR3 DNA: 45 bases, framed from base 1. According to the germline V gene, CDR1 reads SNHLY and CDR2 reads FYNNEI. V drops 2 bases and J drops 4 bases, leaving 13 bases in between. This receptor was obtained from a man aged 25-40 years with type 1 diabetes. The specimen was naive CD4+ T cells from blood. The sample's cell subset or site label, in plain terms: true naive CD4+ T cells. The rearranged chain carries TRBV2 and TRBJ2-3, with the D gene uncertain. The CDR3 here reads CASSEWVTGPDTQYF. The nucleotide sequence reads TGTGCCAGCAGTGAATGGGTCACCGGCCCAGATACGCAGTATTTT.